The 29 T cell receptor beta chains below come from one sample, sequenced in a study of cytomegalovirus exposure and HLA in healthy donors. Primers: 60 Vbeta forward and 13 Jbeta reverse. The data were produced by immunoSEQ multiplex PCR, yet TCRdb's version contains in-frame clones alone and is incomplete. The sample has approximately 100,000 clones, 65% to 80% seen once. What was sequenced was PBMCs. Receptors originate from a woman aged 40 to 55 in good health and CMV-seronegative.

This sequence joins TRBV7-8 and TRBJ2-7, with 7 bases lining up with TRBD1. In germline, CDR1 is SGHVS, CDR2 FQNEAQ. J gave up 5 bases and V 1 base, and 11 bases lay outside the gene matches. The CDR3 runs 16 residues. The CDR3 reads CASSLVSAGGRHEQYF. DNA of the CDR3: TGTGCCAGCAGCTTAGTCTCGGCAGGGGGTCGACACGAGCAGTACTTC.

The table lists this clone with a few counts. The rearrangement joins TRBV18 to TRBJ2-5, with D maybe TRBD2 (6 bases). The germline V and J ends were trimmed by 3 bases and 5 bases, with 16 bases remaining between them. Germline CDR1 is KGHSH and CDR2 is LQKENI. This CDR3 comprises 15 residues. The CDR3 nucleotides read TGTGCCAGCTCACCCCGCGCTAGCGTCCAGGAGACCCAGTACTTC. Protein product: CASSPRASVQETQYF.

This chain links TRBV29-1 with TRBJ1-1; D unclear. The ends were cut back, 6 bases at V and 3 bases at J, with 8 bases in the middle. CDR1 SQVTM and CDR2 ANQGSEA come from the germline V gene. This CDR3 comprises 11 residues. CDR3 bases: TGCAGCGTGGAGGAAGACACTGAAGCTTTCTTT. Amino acid sequence: CSVEEDTEAFF.

This clone has only one observation. This chain uses TRBV16 with TRBJ1-5, with unresolved D. Trimming shortened V by 2 bases and J by 5 bases, and 4 bases separated the two germline ends. CDR1 and CDR2 from the germline V gene are KGHSY and FQNENV. This CDR3 is 12 amino acids long. The CDR3 region has the DNA TGTGCCAGCAGCCAAAGCTATCAGCCCCAGCATTTT. Protein: CASSQSYQPQHF.

This chain connects TRBV7-8 to TRBJ1-6; the D gene is possibly TRBD1 (6 bases). CDR1 and CDR2 (germline): SGHVS, FQNEAQ. This CDR3 contains 17 residues. V was trimmed by 5 bases and J by 0 bases, leaving 14 bases between them. The chain's CDR3 is CASSPRQVGSYNSPLHF. For the CDR3, the DNA is TGTGCCAGCAGCCCCCGACAGGTCGGCTCCTATAATTCACCCCTCCACTTT.

This clone was seen a handful of times. The chain joins TRBV6-5 to TRBJ1-2; possible D gene TRBD1, 6 bases. With 6 bases removed from V and 2 bases from J, the gap between germline ends came to 10 bases. There are 13 residues in the CDR3. CDR1 and CDR2 (germline): MNHEY, SVGAGI. DNA of the CDR3: TGTGCCAGCAGCACAGGGTTAAACTATGGCTACACCTTC. Translation: CASSTGLNYGYTF.

The V gene is TRBV10-3, the J gene TRBJ1-2, with 8 bases fitting TRBD1. CDR1 and CDR2 from the germline V gene are ENHRY and SYGVKD. The CDR3 has 13 residues. V was clipped by 4 bases and J by 8 bases; unmatched bases: 6. This CDR3 is CAISGTGKEGYTF. The DNA of the CDR3 is TGTGCCATCAGTGGGACAGGGAAGGAAGGCTACACCTTC.

The CDR3 DNA reads as TGTGCCAGCAGCTCCCGAGCCAAAAACATTCAGTACTTC. Protein: CASSSRAKNIQYF. The rearrangement joins TRBV7-9 to TRBJ2-4; D is unresolved. Germline V gene sequence: CDR1 SEHNR, CDR2 FQNEAQ (reference sequence). Trimming shortened V by 4 bases and J by 0 bases, and 4 bases separated the two germline ends. CDR3 length: 13 amino acids.

The genes are TRBV5-1 and TRBJ1-2, with 7 bases matching TRBD1. CDR3 length: 13 residues. Germline trimming cut 0 bases from V and 8 bases from J; bases unmatched to any gene: 4. Germline V lookup: CDR1 SGHRS, CDR2 YFSETQ. CDR3 region: CASSLGQGGGYTF. The CDR3 region has the DNA TGCGCCAGCAGCTTGGGACAGGGAGGCGGCTACACCTTC.

The genes are TRBV5-5 and TRBJ1-6, with 7 bases aligning to TRBD1. This CDR3 comprises 15 residues. V gave up 4 bases and J gave up 7 bases; unmatched junction bases: 8. Germline V CDR1 and CDR2: SGHKS, YYEKEE (reference sequence). Written as DNA, the CDR3 is TGTGCCAGCAGCGATGAGGGGGCGGGGAATTCACCCCTCCACTTT. It translates to CASSDEGAGNSPLHF.

The chain is built from TRBV7-9 and TRBJ1-4; 9 bases are a match to TRBD1. The V and J ends lost 5 bases and 15 bases, in that order; junction bases with no gene match: 7. This CDR3 contains 12 residues. Looked up from germline, CDR1 is SEHNR and CDR2 is FQNEAQ (reference sequence). Here the CDR3 reads CASSRPGQGMFF. The DNA of the CDR3 is TGTGCCAGCAGCCGACCGGGACAGGGAATGTTTTTT.

The chain employs TRBV5-1 and TRBJ2-1, with TRBD2 identical over 9 bases. CDR1 SGHRS and CDR2 YFSETQ come from the germline V gene. The CDR3 covers 15 residues. With V trimmed by 4 bases and J by 3 bases, 5 bases remained unmatched. The DNA for the CDR3 is TGCGCCAGCAGCCTGATAGCGGGAGTCTACAATGAGCAGTTCTTC. Protein sequence: CASSLIAGVYNEQFF.

V usage is TRBV2 and J usage is TRBJ2-4; no reliable D call. Germline CDR1 is SNHLY and CDR2 is FYNNEI. V was cut by 7 bases and J by 10 bases, with 14 bases left in between. CDR3 size: 12 residues. CDR3 protein: CASTERGYIQYF. The CDR3 DNA is TGTGCCAGCACCGAACGAGGCTATATTCAGTACTTC.

V and J are TRBV6-1 and TRBJ2-7; D perhaps matches TRBD1 (5 bases). The CDR3 is made up of 14 amino acids. Trimming cost V 6 bases and J 1 base, with 13 bases left between them. Looked up from germline, CDR1 is MNHNS and CDR2 is SASEGT. The CDR3 DNA reads TGTGCCAGCAGGGGGTCTAGGGGTTCCTACGAGCAGTACTTC. Protein product: CASRGSRGSYEQYF.

The chain combines TRBV28 with TRBJ2-7, with D possibly being TRBD1 (6 bases). Germline V gives CDR1 MDHEN, CDR2 SYDVKM. Trimming removed 1 base at V and 3 bases at J, with 13 bases between. This CDR3 is 15 amino acids long. DNA for the CDR3: TGTGCCAGCAGTTTATCAGGGGCGGTAGGCTACGAGCAGTACTTC. Encoded protein: CASSLSGAVGYEQYF.

CDR3 protein: CASSTRVLKGEGYTF. Written as DNA, the CDR3 is TGTGCCAGCAGCACCAGGGTTCTGAAAGGAGAGGGCTACACCTTC. This chain links TRBV7-9 with TRBJ1-2; D may be TRBD1 (5 bases). This CDR3 region has 15 residues. The V end was cut by 5 bases, the J end by 8 bases, with 21 bases between. CDR1 and CDR2 from the germline V gene are SEHNR and FQNEAQ (reference sequence).

The V and J genes are TRBV10-2 and TRBJ1-1; 7 bases fit TRBD1. Germline V gives CDR1 WSHSY, CDR2 SAAADI. The CDR3 has 15 amino acids. V trimming: 2 bases; J trimming: 5 bases; junction bases outside the gene matches: 8. The chain's CDR3 is CASSEPTGLITEAFF. Here the CDR3 DNA reads TGCGCCAGCAGTGAGCCGACAGGGCTTATAACTGAAGCTTTCTTT.

The chain is built from TRBV5-1 and TRBJ2-1; D possibly corresponds to TRBD2 (5 bases). From germline, CDR1 is SGHRS and CDR2 YFSETQ. V lost 5 bases to trimming and J lost 3 bases, with 15 bases between them. This CDR3 has 15 amino acids. CDR3: CASSRGQTSYNEQFF. The DNA of the CDR3 is TGCGCCAGCAGTCGCGGTCAAACTAGCTACAATGAGCAGTTCTTC.

This clone came up once. The chain joins TRBV5-1 to TRBJ2-7; perhaps TRBD1 as D (5 bases). The CDR3 consists of 14 residues. The V gene lost 0 bases and the J gene lost 3 bases, with 10 bases spanning the gap. Germline lookup yields CDR1 SGHRS and CDR2 YFSETQ. The chain's CDR3 is CASSLAGTGYEQYF. CDR3 bases: TGCGCCAGCAGCTTGGCAGGAACAGGCTACGAGCAGTACTTC. Full variable domain (remainder filled in from reference TRBV5-1 and TRBJ2-7): KAGVTQTPRYLIKTRGQQVTLSCSPISGHRSVSWYQQTPGQGLQFLFEYFSETQRNKGNFPGRFSGRQFSNSRSEMNVSTLELGDSALYLCASSLAGTGYEQYFGPGTRLTVT.

In DNA, the CDR3 is TGCGCCAGCAGCTTAGAAGGGGGAGCCACTAATGAAAAACTGTTTTTT. It encodes CASSLEGGATNEKLFF. The chain has TRBV5-1 and TRBJ1-4; D is possibly TRBD1 (6 bases). Trimming stripped 2 bases from V and 2 bases from J, with 13 bases between. The CDR3 has 16 residues. Germline assignment: CDR1 SGHRS and CDR2 YFSETQ.

This clone has just one count. V is TRBV18 and J is TRBJ1-2; tentatively, D is TRBD1 (5 bases). V lost 2 bases to trimming and J lost 2 bases, with 18 bases between them. The CDR3 contains 17 residues. CDR1 is KGHSH and CDR2 is LQKENI in the germline V gene. DNA for the CDR3: TGTGCCAGCTCACCATCCCCCCCGACAGCCAGAAACTATGGCTACACCTTC. Its protein is CASSPSPPTARNYGYTF.

V and J are TRBV7-2 and TRBJ2-5, with 8 bases matching TRBD2. Germline V gene sequence: CDR1 SGHTA, CDR2 FQGNSA. The junction had 5 bases not matched to a gene; V was cut back by 3 bases and J by 5 bases. The CDR3 consists of 14 residues. CDR3 amino acids: CASSFSGSGETQYF. In DNA, the CDR3 is TGTGCCAGCAGCTTCAGCGGGAGCGGGGAGACCCAGTACTTC. Full variable domain (outside the CDR3, taken from reference TRBV7-2 and TRBJ2-5): GAGVSQSPSNKVTEKGKDVELRCDPISGHTALYWYRQSLGQGLEFLIYFQGNSAPDKSGLPSDRFSAERTGGSVSTLTIQRTQQEDSAVYLCASSFSGSGETQYFGPGTRLLVL.

The chain is built from TRBV4-3 and TRBJ1-2; 8 nucleotides align to TRBD1. CDR3 length: 14 residues. V shed 4 bases and J 2 bases; nucleotides not matched to a gene: 3. Germline-derived CDR1 and CDR2 are LGHNA and YSLEER. CDR3 in amino acids: CASSPGQENYGYTF. The DNA for the CDR3 is TGCGCCAGCAGCCCGGGACAGGAGAACTATGGCTACACCTTC.

In nucleotides, the CDR3 is TGTGCCAGCAGCGGTACTAGCGGGGCCTACGAGCAGTACTTC. This encodes CASSGTSGAYEQYF. The chain uses TRBV11-2 and TRBJ2-7; 10 bases are a match to TRBD2. CDR3 length equals 14 residues. Germline V gives CDR1 SGHAT, CDR2 FQNNGV. V trimming: 5 bases; J trimming: 2 bases; junction bases outside the gene matches: 3.

The chain carries TRBV6-6 and TRBJ1-5, with D possibly TRBD1 on 5 matching bases. V was pared by 8 bases and J by 3 bases, with 14 bases between. Germline assignment: CDR1 MNHNY and CDR2 SVGAGI (reference sequence). This CDR3 spans 14 amino acids. The CDR3 region is CASFRGETNQPQHF. The CDR3 coding sequence is TGTGCCAGCTTTCGGGGGGAGACCAATCAGCCCCAGCATTTT.

The chain's CDR3 is CAWRPIGTPATNEKLFF. The CDR3, as DNA: TGTGCCTGGAGGCCAATCGGGACTCCTGCAACTAATGAAAAACTGTTTTTT. This chain connects TRBV30 to TRBJ1-4; D may be TRBD1 (5 bases). CDR1 GTSNPN and CDR2 SVGIG come from the germline V gene (reference sequence). The CDR3 contains 17 residues. With 3 bases removed from V and 0 bases from J, the gap between germline ends came to 17 bases.

In this sample, this clone turned up once. This CDR3 reads CASSIGRNYGYTF. CDR3 coding DNA: TGTGCCAGTAGTATCGGGAGGAACTATGGCTACACCTTC. V usage is TRBV19 and J usage is TRBJ1-2, with D unresolved. This CDR3 has 13 amino acids. V gave up 3 bases and J gave up 2 bases, with 7 bases separating them. The germline V gene has CDR1 LNHDA and CDR2 SQIVND (reference sequence). The whole variable domain, remainder taken from reference TRBV19 and TRBJ1-2, is DGGITQSPKYLFRKEGQNVTLSCEQNLNHDAMYWYRQDPGQGLRLIYYSQIVNDFQKGDIAEGYSVSREKKESFPLTVTSAQKNPTAFYLCASSIGRNYGYTFGSGTRLTVV.

Points on this clone: An end of the junction does not agree with germline; a read error may underlie this. The chain carries TRBV6-5 and TRBJ1-1; D is perhaps TRBD1 (6 bases). Per the germline V gene, CDR1 is MNHEY and CDR2 is SVGAGI. This CDR3 is built from 14 residues. CDR3 coding DNA: TGTGCCAGCAGCCAGGACAGTACCACCACTGAAGCTCTCTTT. As protein: CASSQDSTTTEALF.

This chain uses TRBV28 with TRBJ2-2; possibly TRBD2 for D (6 bases). Germline CDR1 MDHEN, CDR2 SYDVKM. Trimming shortened V by 6 bases and J by 4 bases, and 15 bases separated the two germline ends. The CDR3 has 15 amino acids. CDR3 in DNA: TGTGCCAGCAGATCCCTGCAGGGAGGCACCGGGGAGCTGTTTTTT. This encodes CASRSLQGGTGELFF.